This entry concerns a single TCR beta chain. The data belong to a study of tumour-infiltrating T cells in Burkitt lymphoma. Study summary: Repertoire clonality predicted overall and progression-free survival.

The method was immunoSEQ multiplex PCR; TCRdb's version includes in-frame clones alone and lacks a portion of them. The sample carries approximately 15,000 clones, 30% recorded once. This receptor was identified in a human donor with diffuse large B-cell lymphoma. Input material: tumor tissue.

This chain's CDR3 is CASSLSGRDYGYTF. The CDR3 region has the DNA TGTGCCAGCAGTTTATCGGGCAGGGACTATGGCTACACCTTC. This chain connects TRBV27 to TRBJ1-2; maybe TRBD1 (5 bases). The CDR3 length is 14 residues. CDR1 and CDR2 (germline): MNHEY, SMNVEV (reference sequence). V lost 0 bases and J 3 bases, leaving 8 bases between the germline ends.